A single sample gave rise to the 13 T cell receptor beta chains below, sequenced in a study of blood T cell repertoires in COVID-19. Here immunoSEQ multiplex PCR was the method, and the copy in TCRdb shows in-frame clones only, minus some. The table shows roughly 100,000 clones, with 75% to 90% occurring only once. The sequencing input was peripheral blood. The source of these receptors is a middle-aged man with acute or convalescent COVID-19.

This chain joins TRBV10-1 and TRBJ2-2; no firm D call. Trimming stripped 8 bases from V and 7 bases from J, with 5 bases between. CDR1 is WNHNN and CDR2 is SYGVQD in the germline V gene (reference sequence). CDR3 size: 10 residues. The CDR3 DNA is TGCGCCAGCGGAGACGGGGAGCTGTTTTTT. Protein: CASGDGELFF.

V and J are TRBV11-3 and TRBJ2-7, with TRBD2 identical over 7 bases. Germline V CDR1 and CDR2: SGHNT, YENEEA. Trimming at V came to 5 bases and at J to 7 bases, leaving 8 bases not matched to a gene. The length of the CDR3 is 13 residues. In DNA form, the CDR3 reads TGTGCCAGCAGCCCGTTCGAGGGAGGGGAGCAGTACTTC. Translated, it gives CASSPFEGGEQYF.

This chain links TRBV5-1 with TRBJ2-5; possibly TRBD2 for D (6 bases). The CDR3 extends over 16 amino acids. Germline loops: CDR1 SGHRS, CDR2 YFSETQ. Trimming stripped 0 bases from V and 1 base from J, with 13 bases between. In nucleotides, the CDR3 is TGCGCCAGCAGCTTGGGCCACGGGAGTCCCCAAGAGACCCAGTACTTC. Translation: CASSLGHGSPQETQYF.

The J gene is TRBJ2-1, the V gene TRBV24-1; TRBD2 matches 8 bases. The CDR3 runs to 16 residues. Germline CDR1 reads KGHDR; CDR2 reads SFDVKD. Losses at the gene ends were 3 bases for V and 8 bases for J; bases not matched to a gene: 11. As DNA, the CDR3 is TGTGCCACCAGTGATCCCCGTAGCGGGAAATGGGATGAGCAGTTCTTC. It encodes CATSDPRSGKWDEQFF.

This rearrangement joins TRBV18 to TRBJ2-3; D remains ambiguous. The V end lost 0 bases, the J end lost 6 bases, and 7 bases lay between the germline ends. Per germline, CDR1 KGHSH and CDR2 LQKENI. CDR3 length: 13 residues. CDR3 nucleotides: TGTGCCAGCTCACCACCGGGCAGGGATACGCAGTATTTT. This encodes CASSPPGRDTQYF.

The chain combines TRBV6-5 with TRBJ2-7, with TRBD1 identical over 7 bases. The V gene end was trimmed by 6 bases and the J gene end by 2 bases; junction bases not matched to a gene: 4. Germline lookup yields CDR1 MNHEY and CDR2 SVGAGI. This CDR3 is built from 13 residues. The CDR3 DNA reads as TGTGCCAGCAGAAGACAGGGTGCCTACGAGCAGTACTTC. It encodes CASRRQGAYEQYF.

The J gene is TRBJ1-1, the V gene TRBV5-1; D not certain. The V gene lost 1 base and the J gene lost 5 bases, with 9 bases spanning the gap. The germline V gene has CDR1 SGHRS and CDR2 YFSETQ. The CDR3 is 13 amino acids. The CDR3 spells CASSLRVGTEAFF. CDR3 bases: TGCGCCAGCAGCTTGCGGGTAGGTACTGAAGCTTTCTTT. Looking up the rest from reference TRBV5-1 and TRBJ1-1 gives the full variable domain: KAGVTQTPRYLIKTRGQQVTLSCSPISGHRSVSWYQQTPGQGLQFLFEYFSETQRNKGNFPGRFSGRQFSNSRSEMNVSTLELGDSALYLCASSLRVGTEAFFGQGTRLTVV.

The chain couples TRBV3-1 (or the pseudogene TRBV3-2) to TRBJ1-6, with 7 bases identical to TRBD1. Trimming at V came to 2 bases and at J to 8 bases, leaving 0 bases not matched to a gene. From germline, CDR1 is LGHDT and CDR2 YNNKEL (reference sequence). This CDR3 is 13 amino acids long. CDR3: CASSQQGDSPLHF. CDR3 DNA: TGTGCCAGCAGCCAACAGGGGGATTCACCCCTCCACTTT.

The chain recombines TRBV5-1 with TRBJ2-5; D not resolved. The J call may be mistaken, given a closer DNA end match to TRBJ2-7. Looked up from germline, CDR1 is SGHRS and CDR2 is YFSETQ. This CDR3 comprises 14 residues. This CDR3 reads CASSTRDLAYEQYF. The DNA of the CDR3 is TGCGCCAGCAGCACGAGAGACTTAGCCTACGAGCAGTACTTC.

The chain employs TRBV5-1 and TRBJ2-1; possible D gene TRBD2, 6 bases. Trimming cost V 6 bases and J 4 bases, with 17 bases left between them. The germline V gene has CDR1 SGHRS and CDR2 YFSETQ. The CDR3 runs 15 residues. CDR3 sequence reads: CASTPAGTAYNEQFF. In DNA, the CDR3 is TGCGCCAGCACGCCCGCGGGAACAGCGTACAATGAGCAGTTCTTC.

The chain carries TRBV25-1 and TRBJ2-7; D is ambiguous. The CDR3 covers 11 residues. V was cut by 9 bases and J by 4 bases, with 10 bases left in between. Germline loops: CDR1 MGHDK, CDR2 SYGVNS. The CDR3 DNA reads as TGTGCCAGTCGGTCCCCTTACGAGCAGTACTTC. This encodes CASRSPYEQYF.

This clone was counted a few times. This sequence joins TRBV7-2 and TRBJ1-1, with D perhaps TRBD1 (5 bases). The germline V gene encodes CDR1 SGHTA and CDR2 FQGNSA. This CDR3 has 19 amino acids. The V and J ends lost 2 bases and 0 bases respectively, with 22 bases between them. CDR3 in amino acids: CASSLWGPMEGNLNTEAFF. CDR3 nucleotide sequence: TGTGCCAGCAGCTTATGGGGCCCTATGGAAGGGAACCTGAACACTGAAGCTTTCTTT.

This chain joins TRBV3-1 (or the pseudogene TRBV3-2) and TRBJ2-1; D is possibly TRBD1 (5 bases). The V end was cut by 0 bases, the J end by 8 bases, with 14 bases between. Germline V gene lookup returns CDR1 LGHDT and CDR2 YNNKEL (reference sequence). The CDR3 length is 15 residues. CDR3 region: CASSQDWQGRDEQFF. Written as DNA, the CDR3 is TGTGCCAGCAGCCAAGACTGGCAGGGAAGGGATGAGCAGTTCTTC.